Shown below are 23 T cell receptor beta chains from a single sample sequenced in a study of T cells expressing NK-cell markers (dated by TCRdb to between 2020 and 2021). The protocol used for the library was 5' RACE. The run used an Illumina HiSeq 2000. TCRdb reprocessed the public reads and reports one entry per CDR3 protein sequence, without DNA. This sample's records show about 460,000 distinct CDR3 sequences. The ten largest account for more than 1.4% of the sample. Sequencing was carried out using blood T cells: a sorted CD56 or NKG2C T cell subset, CD4+ or CD8+ T cells, or bulk PBMC T cells (not recorded which). All receptors come from a woman between 50 and 59 years old in good health. Donor details come from another sample of the same person, matched by shared clones.

The chain is built from TRBV2 and TRBJ2-3; the TCRdb D gene call, TRBD2, has no DNA to confirm it. The germline V gene has CDR1 SNHLY and CDR2 FYNNEI. The CDR3 is 13 residues long. The CDR3 protein is CAGLASRTDTQYF. Variable domain in full (rest from reference TRBV2 and TRBJ2-3): EPEVTQTPSHQVTQMGQEVILRCVPISNHLYFYWYRQILGQKVEFLVSFYNNEISEKSEIFDDQFSVERPDGSNFTLKIRSTKLEDSAMYFCAGLASRTDTQYFGPGTRLTVL.

The chain has TRBV16 and TRBJ1-3. This CDR3 contains 14 residues. Germline CDR1 KGHSY, CDR2 FQNENV. This chain's CDR3 is CASSHGVAGNTIYF.

The chain has TRBV10-3 and TRBJ2-3; TCRdb calls TRBD2, which cannot be checked without DNA. CDR3 size: 14 residues. CDR1 is ENHRY and CDR2 is SYGVKD in the germline V gene. CDR3 region: CAIRRTSDTDTQYF.

The genes are TRBV20-1 and TRBJ1-1; without DNA, the TCRdb call of TRBD1 cannot be checked. This CDR3 region has 13 residues. Germline CDR1 and CDR2: DFQATT and SNEGSKA (reference sequence). The CDR3 sequence: CSATPDMNTEAFF.

The chain couples TRBV24-1 to TRBJ2-1; TCRdb calls TRBD1, which cannot be checked without DNA. Germline CDR1 reads KGHDR; CDR2 reads SFDVKD. The CDR3 has 17 amino acids. CDR3: CATSDFTRGSSYNEQFF.

This chain links TRBV7-9 with TRBJ2-3; TCRdb selects TRBD1, and the lack of DNA leaves this call unchecked. Germline V gene lookup returns CDR1 SEHNR and CDR2 FQNEAQ (reference sequence). The length of the CDR3 is 15 residues. The CDR3 sequence: CASSLDGGRTDTQYF.

V and J are TRBV27 and TRBJ2-1; the TCRdb D gene call, TRBD2, has no DNA to confirm it. Germline V gene data show CDR1 as MNHEY and CDR2 as SMNVEV (reference sequence). CDR3 length: 16 residues. CDR3 loop: CASSLSREGSNNDQFF.

Here the CDR3 reads CASSPNTGYTF. The chain recombines TRBV28 with TRBJ1-2. The CDR3 has 11 amino acids. Per the germline V gene, CDR1 is MDHEN and CDR2 is SYDVKM.

This chain's CDR3 is CASSSGTGGSGYTF. The chain links TRBV3-1 to TRBJ1-2; the TCRdb call, TRBD1, lacks DNA for checking. This CDR3 has 14 residues. Per the germline V gene, CDR1 is LGHDT and CDR2 is YNNKEL (reference sequence). Filled out from reference TRBV3-1 and TRBJ1-2, the complete variable domain reads DTAVSQTPKYLVTQMGNDKSIKCEQNLGHDTMYWYKQDSKKFLKIMFSYNNKELIINETVPNRFSPKSPDKAHLNLHINSLELGDSAVYFCASSSGTGGSGYTFGSGTRLTVV.

V usage is TRBV11-2 and J usage is TRBJ2-3; the TCRdb D gene call, TRBD1, has no DNA to confirm it. Germline V CDR1 and CDR2: SGHAT, FQNNGV. This CDR3 comprises 15 residues. This chain's CDR3 is CASSPRGSSTDTQYF.

The CDR3 sequence is CAWSVVFTDTQYF. V is TRBV30 and J is TRBJ2-3. The CDR3 totals 13 residues. Germline values: CDR1 GTSNPN, CDR2 SVGIG (reference sequence).

This chain uses TRBV30 with TRBJ1-6. The germline V gene encodes CDR1 GTSNPN and CDR2 SVGIG (reference sequence). CDR3 size: 12 residues. The CDR3 here is CACGDRDSPLHF. Filled out from reference TRBV30 and TRBJ1-6, the complete variable domain reads SQTIHQWPATLVQPVGSPLSLECTVEGTSNPNLYWYRQAAGRGLQLLFYSVGIGQISSEVPQNLSASRPQDRQFILSSKKLLLSDSGFYLCACGDRDSPLHFGNGTRLTVT.

The chain combines TRBV5-1 with TRBJ1-2; TCRdb lists TRBD1, though no DNA is available to test this call. CDR1 is SGHRS, CDR2 YFSETQ, per germline. This CDR3 spans 14 amino acids. The CDR3 sequence: CASSGTTGGKGYTF.

V usage is TRBV12-3 or TRBV12-4 and J usage is TRBJ2-1. The CDR3 consists of 17 residues. The CDR3: CASSLERGLGAYNEQFF.

The chain is built from TRBV18 and TRBJ2-7. The V gene's germline CDR1 is KGHSH and CDR2 LQKENI. CDR3 length: 16 residues. The CDR3 spells CASSRPQWGSSYEQYF.

The chain links TRBV5-6 to TRBJ1-5. Germline lookup yields CDR1 SGHDT and CDR2 YYEEEE. This CDR3 is 14 amino acids long. Here the CDR3 reads CASSPGPGWGAQHF.

The genes are TRBV4-1 and TRBJ2-2. This CDR3 spans 14 amino acids. CDR1 MGHRA and CDR2 YSYEKL come from the germline V gene. The CDR3 region is CASSQVGWPGELFF.

The chain couples TRBV5-1 to TRBJ1-2. CDR3 length: 14 residues. CDR1 and CDR2 from the germline V gene are SGHRS and YFSETQ. The CDR3 loop reads CASSSEVANYGYTF.

This chain uses TRBV10-3 with TRBJ2-1. The CDR3 runs 13 residues. Per the germline V gene, CDR1 is ENHRY and CDR2 is SYGVKD. The CDR3 sequence is CAITRDLLDEQFF.

The chain combines TRBV7-2 with TRBJ1-6; checking the TCRdb D call of TRBD1 is not possible without DNA. Germline V gene data show CDR1 as SGHTA and CDR2 as FQGNSA. The length of the CDR3 is 13 residues. Here the CDR3 reads CASNRVGNSPLHF.

This chain links TRBV29-1 with TRBJ2-3. The CDR3 runs 14 residues. CDR1 is SQVTM and CDR2 is ANQGSEA in the germline V gene. CDR3 sequence reads: CSVQGRGNTDTQYF.

J is TRBJ2-3 and V is TRBV25-1; absent DNA, TCRdb's TRBD2 call cannot be checked. CDR1 is MGHDK, CDR2 SYGVNS, per germline. There are 18 residues in the CDR3. CDR3 amino acids: CASSAQKGLAGRTDTQYF.

V usage is TRBV30 and J usage is TRBJ1-2. The germline V gene has CDR1 GTSNPN and CDR2 SVGIG (reference sequence). This CDR3 region has 15 residues. CDR3 residues: CAWSGGGESHYGYTF.